The TCR beta chain under discussion was sequenced for a study of T cell responses to AZD1222 COVID-19 vaccine. The wider study: Samples with a second dose at about 4 or about 12 weeks were pooled together.

With 8 bases removed from V and 1 base from J, the gap between germline ends came to 11 bases. The CDR3 runs 13 residues. Germline assignment: CDR1 LNHDA and CDR2 SQIVND (reference sequence). Assay: immunoSEQ multiplex PCR; the TCRdb copy retains only in-frame clones and omits some. This sample yields 75,000 to 100,000 clones, of which around nine tenths are seen a single time; under 8.5% belongs to the top ten. The V call is TRBV19, the J call TRBJ1-2, with D possibly TRBD1 on 6 matching bases. The receptor comes from an adult in good health. Source: peripheral blood, taken on day 0 of AZD1222 vaccination. CDR3 in amino acids: CASSVRGNYGYTF. CDR3 nucleotides: TGTGCCAGTTCGGTCAGGGGTAACTATGGCTACACCTTC. Using reference TRBV19 and TRBJ1-2 for the parts outside the CDR3, the full variable domain is DGGITQSPKYLFRKEGQNVTLSCEQNLNHDAMYWYRQDPGQGLRLIYYSQIVNDFQKGDIAEGYSVSREKKESFPLTVTSAQKNPTAFYLCASSVRGNYGYTFGSGTRLTVV.